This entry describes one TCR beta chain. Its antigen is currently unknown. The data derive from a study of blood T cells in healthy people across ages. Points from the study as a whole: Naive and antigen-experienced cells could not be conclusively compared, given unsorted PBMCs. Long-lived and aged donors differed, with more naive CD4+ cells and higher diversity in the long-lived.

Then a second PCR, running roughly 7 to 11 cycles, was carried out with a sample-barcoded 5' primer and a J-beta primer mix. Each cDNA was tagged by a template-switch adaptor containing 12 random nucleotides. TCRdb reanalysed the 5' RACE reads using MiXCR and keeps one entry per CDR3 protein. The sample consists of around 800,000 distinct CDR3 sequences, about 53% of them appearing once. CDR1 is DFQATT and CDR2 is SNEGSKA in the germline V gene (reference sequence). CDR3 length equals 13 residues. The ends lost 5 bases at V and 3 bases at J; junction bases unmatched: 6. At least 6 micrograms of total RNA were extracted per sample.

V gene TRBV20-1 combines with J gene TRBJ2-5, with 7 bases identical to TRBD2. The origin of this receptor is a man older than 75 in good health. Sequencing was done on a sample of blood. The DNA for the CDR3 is TGCAGTGCTGGCCCCGGGACTAAAGAGACCCAGTACTTC. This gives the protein CSAGPGTKETQYF.